This TCR beta chain came from a study of siplizumab effects on memory and regulatory T cells. Assay used: immunoSEQ multiplex PCR; TCRdb lists only in-frame clones, some missing. The top ten clones hold around 0.6% of a sample with more than 85,000 clones, 90% to 95% of them seen once. Trimming cost V 5 bases and J 8 bases, with 10 bases left between them. The CDR3 extends over 12 amino acids. Germline CDR1 is KGHSH and CDR2 is LQKENI. The receptor comes from a human donor in good health. The V gene is TRBV18, the J gene TRBJ2-1; tentative D call: TRBD2 (6 bases). Sequenced material: Tregs sorted from blood. The CDR3 protein is CASSSPSDEQFF. The CDR3 nucleotides read TGTGCCAGCTCAAGCCCTAGCGATGAGCAGTTCTTC.